This T cell receptor (beta chain) was sequenced for a study of CD8+CD57+ T cells in acquired aplastic anemia. In the study overall: Healthy donors averaged about 11 million reads for CD4+ cells. Overall study findings and caveats: Patients shared some 29 CD8+ CDR3 sequences with controls.

The germline V gene encodes CDR1 LNHNV and CDR2 YYDKDF (reference sequence). This CDR3 has 17 amino acids. Trimming cost V 0 bases and J 5 bases; bases outside gene matches: 4. Genomic DNA, the template, was used for profiling of the TCR beta VDJ and CDR3. MiXCR, run by TCRdb on the reads, gives a single entry per CDR3 protein. The sample includes around 140,000 distinct CDR3 sequences, around 41% of them seen just once. Worth noting for this clonotype: What it binds is not known.

This rearrangement joins TRBV15 to TRBJ1-6; TRBD1 matches at 10 bases. The sequencing input was sorted CD4+, CD8+, or CD8+CD57+ T cells (not recorded which) from PBMCs. The TCR originated in a human donor in good health, serving as a control. CDR3 nucleotide sequence: TGTGCCACCAGCAGAGATTGGACAGGGGGTAATAATTCACCCCTCCACTTT. It encodes CATSRDWTGGNNSPLHF.